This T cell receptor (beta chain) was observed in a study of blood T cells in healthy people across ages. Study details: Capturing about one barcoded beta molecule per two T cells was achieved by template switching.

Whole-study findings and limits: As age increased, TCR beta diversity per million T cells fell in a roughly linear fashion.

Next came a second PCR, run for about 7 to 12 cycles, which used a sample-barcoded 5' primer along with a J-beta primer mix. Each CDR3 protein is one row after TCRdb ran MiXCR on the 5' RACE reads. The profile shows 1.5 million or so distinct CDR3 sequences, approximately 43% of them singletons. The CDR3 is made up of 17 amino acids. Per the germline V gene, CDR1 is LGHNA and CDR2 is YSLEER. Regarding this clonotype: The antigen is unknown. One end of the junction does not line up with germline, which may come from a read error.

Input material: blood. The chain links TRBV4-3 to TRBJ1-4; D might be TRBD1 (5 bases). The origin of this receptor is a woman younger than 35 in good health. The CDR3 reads CASSQGTIRLTNEKLFF. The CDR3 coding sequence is TGCGCCAGCAGTCAAGGGACTATACGCCTCACTAATGAAAAACTGTTTTTT.